The 14 T cell receptor beta chains presented below share a single source sample, sequenced in a study of spatial heterogeneity in lung cancer. From the 5' RACE reads, TCRdb called clonotypes with MiXCR, one entry per CDR3 protein. The repertoire holds thousands of distinct CDR3 sequences, under 7.5% seen once, with roughly 9.2% in the top ten. Documented time point: sample taken at primary tumor resection. General study findings and limits: Mutation tallies in tumors tracked expanded intratumoral alpha and beta TCR counts.

Antigen specificity for these receptors is unknown. Material: lung tumor tissue, obtained at surgery. Receptor source: a male donor with early-stage non-small cell lung cancer.

This clonotype is judged medium-sized. This beta chain turned up in a library designed for alpha chains; as an off-target read, its abundance says little. V gene TRBV7-3 combines with J gene TRBJ2-2; D is possibly TRBD1 (5 bases). V was pared by 10 bases and J by 6 bases, with 18 bases between. Germline CDR1 SGHTA, CDR2 FQGTGA. CDR3 length equals 14 residues. This CDR3 is CATRPGLSAGELFF. The CDR3 DNA reads as TGTGCCACCCGCCCAGGGCTAAGTGCCGGGGAGCTGTTTTTT.

By frequency in the sample, this clonotype is large. This beta chain came through as a stray read in a library set up for alpha chains, and its size says little. The gene calls are TRBV20-1 and TRBJ2-3; 10 positions match TRBD2. CDR1 is DFQATT and CDR2 is SNEGSKA in the germline V gene (reference sequence). This CDR3 has 14 residues. V trimming: 1 base; J trimming: 6 bases; junction bases outside the gene matches: 4. Here the CDR3 DNA reads TGCAGTGCTAGAGGGCTAGCGGGAGCCGATACGCAGTATTTT. Amino acids: CSARGLAGADTQYF.

This clonotype is medium-sized. Found in a library prepared for alpha chains, this beta chain is an off-target read, and its abundance has little meaning. This chain uses TRBV7-6 with TRBJ2-1; D gene ambiguous. This CDR3 contains 12 residues. Germline V gene data show CDR1 as SGHVS and CDR2 as FNYEAQ. V was shortened by 5 bases and J by 10 bases, with 12 bases between the two germline ends. The CDR3 sequence is CASSLRLGEQFF. The CDR3 DNA reads TGTGCCAGCAGCCTTCGTTTGGGGGAGCAGTTCTTC. The variable domain in full, with the rest retrieved from reference TRBV7-6 and TRBJ2-1, is GAGVSQSPRYKVTKRGQDVALRCDPISGHVSLYWYRQALGQGPEFLTYFNYEAQQDKSGLPNDRFSAERPEGSISTLTIQRTEQRDSAMYRCASSLRLGEQFFGPGTRLTVL.

By share, this clonotype counts as medium-sized. This beta chain slipped into a library made for alpha chains as a stray read, so its size is not meaningful. V gene TRBV6-5 combines with J gene TRBJ2-7; 13 nucleotides align to TRBD2. The germline V gene has CDR1 MNHEY and CDR2 SVGAGI. The J segment lost 3 bases and the V segment lost 5 bases, leaving 7 bases of the junction unmatched. CDR3 length: 16 residues. CDR3 in amino acids: CASSRTSGGAGYEQYF. As DNA, the CDR3 is TGTGCCAGCAGTCGAACTAGCGGGGGGGCAGGCTACGAGCAGTACTTC.

This clonotype is medium-sized by share. The size of this beta chain means little, since it is a stray read in a library made for alpha chains. The rearrangement uses TRBV28 and TRBJ1-4; tentative D call: TRBD1 (5 bases). V was shortened by 5 bases and J by 6 bases, with 16 bases between the two germline ends. Germline V lookup: CDR1 MDHEN, CDR2 SYDVKM. The CDR3 covers 15 residues. This chain's CDR3 is CASSPQWGRHEKLFF. The CDR3 DNA reads TGTGCCAGCAGTCCCCAGTGGGGGAGGCATGAAAAACTGTTTTTT.

Sample share makes this clonotype medium-sized (0.01 to 0.1%). A library prepared for alpha chains yielded this beta chain as an off-target read; its size is of little meaning. This chain links TRBV6-6 with TRBJ2-5, with TRBD1 identical over 8 bases. This CDR3 region has 16 residues. V trimming: 6 bases; J trimming: 5 bases; junction bases outside the gene matches: 14. Germline V gene lookup returns CDR1 MNHNY and CDR2 SVGAGI (reference sequence). CDR3 in DNA: TGTGCCAGCAGATCCTCCGGGACAGGCGCCGGGGAGACCCAGTACTTC. This codes for CASRSSGTGAGETQYF.

By sample share, this clonotype is medium-sized. A library made for alpha chains picked up this beta chain off target, so its size means little. The chain uses TRBV6-2 or TRBV6-3 and TRBJ2-3, with unresolved D. CDR3 length: 14 residues. Trimming left V 4 bases short and J 5 bases short, with 13 bases between. CDR1 is MNHEY and CDR2 is SVGEGT in the germline V gene. CDR3 sequence: CASSFLLQRDTQYF. CDR3 nucleotides: TGTGCCAGCAGTTTCCTACTACAACGAGATACGCAGTATTTT.

By proportion, this clonotype is medium-sized (0.01 to 0.1%). With the library built for alpha chains, this beta chain is off target and its frequency is not meaningful. The gene calls are TRBV28 and TRBJ2-5; D possibly uses TRBD1 or TRBD2 (5 bases each). V lost 5 bases to trimming and J lost 13 bases, with 14 bases between them. The CDR3 is 11 residues long. From germline, CDR1 is MDHEN and CDR2 SYDVKM. The CDR3 spells CASSPRDQPYF. The CDR3 coding sequence is TGTGCCAGCAGTCCCCGGGACCAGCCGTACTTC.

By share of the sample, this clonotype is medium-sized (0.01 to 0.1%). A library prepared for alpha chains yielded this beta chain as an off-target read; its size is of little meaning. The rearrangement uses TRBV29-1 and TRBJ1-3; 7 bases fit TRBD1. Germline-derived CDR1 and CDR2 are SQVTM and ANQGSEA. This CDR3 is 20 amino acids long. The CDR3 region is CNLGGPNRDSGLHSGNTIYF. CDR3 DNA: TGCAATCTTGGGGGGCCAAACCGGGACAGTGGGCTCCACTCTGGAAACACCATATATTTT.

This clonotype is labeled medium-sized. Since it is a stray read in a library aimed at alpha chains, this beta chain has a size that is not meaningful. This chain connects TRBV5-1 to TRBJ2-3; 15 positions agree with TRBD2. J gave up 5 bases and V 6 bases, and 16 bases lay outside the gene matches. Germline-derived CDR1 and CDR2 are SGHRS and YFSETQ. The CDR3 spans 19 residues. The CDR3, as DNA: TGCGCCAGCATGCAGGGACTAGCGGGAGGTCATACAAGCGGAGATACGCAGTATTTT. It translates to CASMQGLAGGHTSGDTQYF. Combining the CDR3 with reference TRBV5-1 and TRBJ2-3 gives the whole variable domain KAGVTQTPRYLIKTRGQQVTLSCSPISGHRSVSWYQQTPGQGLQFLFEYFSETQRNKGNFPGRFSGRQFSNSRSEMNVSTLELGDSALYLCASMQGLAGGHTSGDTQYFGPGTRLTVL.

By its share, this clonotype is large (0.1 to 1%). This beta chain is an off-target read within a library intended for alpha chains, so its frequency means little. The V call is TRBV27, the J call TRBJ2-5; perhaps TRBD2 as D (5 bases). Trimming took 3 bases from V and 4 from J, leaving 9 bases between them. Germline loops: CDR1 MNHEY, CDR2 SMNVEV (reference sequence). The CDR3 runs 13 residues. The CDR3 sequence: CASSFGRGETQYF. CDR3 DNA sequence: TGTGCCAGCAGTTTCGGACGGGGAGAGACCCAGTACTTC.

Relative to its sample, this clonotype is medium-sized. Within a library made for alpha chains, this beta chain is off target, and its count is uninformative. The chain is built from TRBV5-6 and TRBJ2-7; D ambiguous. The CDR3 totals 13 residues. CDR1 and CDR2 (germline): SGHDT, YYEEEE. V was pared by 0 bases and J by 2 bases, with 6 bases between. The chain's CDR3 is CASSLVDAYEQYF. For the CDR3, the DNA is TGTGCCAGCAGCTTGGTTGATGCCTACGAGCAGTACTTC.

By proportion, this clonotype is medium-sized. This beta chain is an unintended read in a library built for alpha chains; its size means little. The chain joins TRBV29-1 to TRBJ2-7; 11 bases map to TRBD1. The trim removed 7 bases at V and 1 base at J, leaving 6 bases unmatched. This CDR3 spans 14 amino acids. CDR1 is SQVTM and CDR2 is ANQGSEA in the germline V gene. CDR3 bases: TGCAGCGCTCACGGGACAGGGGGTTCCTACGAGCAGTACTTC. This translates into CSAHGTGGSYEQYF.

This clonotype is medium-sized within its sample. Because this beta chain is a stray read in a library intended to capture alpha chains, its abundance should not be given much weight. The chain is built from TRBV7-3 and TRBJ2-1; 9 nucleotides line up with TRBD2. From germline, CDR1 is SGHTA and CDR2 FQGTGA. V was clipped by 5 bases and J by 5 bases; unmatched bases: 4. This CDR3 is built from 14 residues. DNA for the CDR3: TGTGCCAGCAGCACGCTAGCGGGACACAATGAGCAGTTCTTC. It is translated as CASSTLAGHNEQFF.